This is a list of T cell receptor beta chains from one sample in a study of post-analysis software for immune sequencing data. Using its own MiXCR run on the PCR reads, TCRdb lists one record per CDR3 protein. The top ten hold roughly 4.9% of the sample, which has fewer than 850,000 distinct CDR3 sequences, about 45% seen once. Material: blood. The source of these receptors is a girl aged 10-17 years with multiple sclerosis. The CDR3 runs from the conserved cysteine through the conserved F or W. Fields, in order: J gene, V gene, CDR3 length, D gene, clone size, CDR3 DNA, CDR3 protein. D genes are given only for firm matches. Clone size, where shown, is once, few, many, or a class for clones that have expanded.

>TRBJ2-2|TRBV24-1|15|TRBD1|few
TGTGCCACCAGTGGGACAGGGGACAACACCGGGGAGCTGTTTTTT
CATSGTGDNTGELFF
>TRBJ2-1|TRBV3-1|13|NA|few
TGTGCCAGCAGCCTCGGACTCGACCCCGCTAGGTTCTTC
CASSLGLDPARFF
>TRBJ1-2|TRBV19|14|NA|NA
TGTGCCAGTAGTATAGCGGTCGGGCAGATTGGCTACACCTTC
CASSIAVGQIGYTF
>TRBJ2-1|TRBV12-3/TRBV12-4|14|NA|NA
TGTGCCAGCAGCCCGGGACTCCCAGCTCATGAGCAGTTCTTC
CASSPGLPAHEQFF
>TRBJ2-3|TRBV7-3|14|NA|few
TGTGCCAGCAGCTCCCGACCTGACACAGATACGCAGTATTTT
CASSSRPDTDTQYF
>TRBJ1-5|TRBV20-1|13|NA|NA
TGCAGTGCTAAGGACCTTAGCAATCAGCCCCAGCATTTT
CSAKDLSNQPQHF
>TRBJ2-7|TRBV29-1|13|TRBD2|few
TGCAGCGTTGTTGGGCGGGGGGCCTACGAGCAGTACTTC
CSVVGRGAYEQYF
>TRBJ2-5|TRBV12-3/TRBV12-4|15|TRBD2|NA
TGTGCCAGCACCCCGCGGACTAGCGGGTACAATGAGCAGTACTTC
CASTPRTSGYNEQYF
>TRBJ2-3|TRBV7-3|13|NA|NA
TGTGCCAGCAGCTTAACCCTGGAGGGGACGCAGTATTTT
CASSLTLEGTQYF
>TRBJ2-2|TRBV28|17|TRBD2|NA
TGTGCCAGCAGTTTCCCCCGGCTAGCGGTAAACACCGGGGAGCTGTTTTTT
CASSFPRLAVNTGELFF
>TRBJ2-1|TRBV7-8|16|TRBD1|few
TGTGCCAGCAGCGCGGGCGGGACAGGCTTCGTTAATGAGCAGTTCTTC
CASSAGGTGFVNEQFF
>TRBJ2-2|TRBV20-1|15|NA|NA
TGCAGTGCTTTGGGGCAGGGAGCGAACACCGGGGAGCTGTTTTTT
CSALGQGANTGELFF
>TRBJ2-5|TRBV5-6|15|TRBD2|few
TGTGCCAGCAGCTTGGTAGCGGGAGGAGAAGAGACCCAGTACTTC
CASSLVAGGEETQYF
>TRBJ2-5|TRBV7-7|15|NA|NA
TGTGCTAGCAGCCGACTAGGGTGGGGGAAGGAGACCCAGTACTTC
CASSRLGWGKETQYF
>TRBJ2-5|TRBV15|11|NA|NA
TGTGCCACCAGCAACAGCGAGACCCAGTACTTC
CATSNSETQYF
>TRBJ2-7|TRBV6-2/TRBV6-3|15|NA|few
TGTGCCAGCAGTTACGGCATTCTGGCAGCTTACGAGCAGTACTTC
CASSYGILAAYEQYF
>TRBJ2-3|TRBV28|16|TRBD2|NA
TGTGCCAGCAGTCCCCCCCGGCGGGAGGGGAGAGATACGCAGTATTTT
CASSPPRREGRDTQYF
>TRBJ1-6|TRBV2|14|TRBD1|NA
TGTGCCAGCAGCCGGGACAGCGGGGTCTCACCCCTCCACTTT
CASSRDSGVSPLHF
>TRBJ2-5|TRBV24-1|14|NA|few
TGTGCCACCAGTGATGGAACCCCCATAGAGACCCAGTACTTC
CATSDGTPIETQYF
>TRBJ2-7|TRBV20-1|14|NA|NA
TGCAGTGCTAGAGGCGGAGGGCAGTACAATGAGCAGTACTTC
CSARGGGQYNEQYF
>TRBJ1-4|TRBV20-1|12|NA|few
TGCAGTGCTGGGGCAGGCGGAGAAAAACTGTTTTTT
CSAGAGGEKLFF
>TRBJ1-2|TRBV12-3/TRBV12-4|13|NA|NA
TGTGCCAGCAGTCCGGGACACAACTATGGCTACACCTTC
CASSPGHNYGYTF
>TRBJ2-7|TRBV27|14|TRBD1|NA
TGTGCCAGCAGTCCCCTGGGGACAGGCTACGAGCAGTACTTC
CASSPLGTGYEQYF
>TRBJ2-7|TRBV6-1|13|NA|NA
TGTGCCAGCAGTGAAGTGCAGATATACGAGCAGTACTTC
CASSEVQIYEQYF
>TRBJ2-7|TRBV27|14|NA|NA
TGTGCCAGCAGTTTCACACTCGGCGACAGCGAGCAGTACTTC
CASSFTLGDSEQYF
>TRBJ2-7|TRBV20-1|11|NA|NA
TGCAGTGCCAGACACACGTCCGAGCAGTACTTC
CSARHTSEQYF
>TRBJ1-2|TRBV15|16|NA|NA
TGTGCCACCAGCAGAGATCTCCTCACCGGAAACTATGGCTACACCTTC
CATSRDLLTGNYGYTF
>TRBJ2-1|TRBV7-8|16|NA|NA
TGTGCCAGCAGCTTATCGGGAGAACCCAACTACAATGAGCAGTTCTTC
CASSLSGEPNYNEQFF
>TRBJ1-5|TRBV12-3/TRBV12-4|14|TRBD1|NA
TGTGCCAGCGTCCGACAGGGAGGAGATCAGCCCCAGCATTTT
CASVRQGGDQPQHF
>TRBJ2-3|TRBV7-2|15|NA|few
TGTGCCAGCAGCTTAGCCGACTGGGGGGCAGATACGCAGTATTTT
CASSLADWGADTQYF
>TRBJ2-1|TRBV29-1|14|TRBD2|NA
TGCAGCGTTGAGGGACTAGCGGGAGAGTATGAGCAGTTCTTC
CSVEGLAGEYEQFF
>TRBJ1-2|TRBV20-1|11|NA|few
TGCAGTGCTAGAGACCCGAGCGGCTACACCTTC
CSARDPSGYTF
>TRBJ2-1|TRBV7-9|16|TRBD2|few
TGTGCCAGCAGTCACCCTAGCGGGCCCTCCTACAATGAGCAGTTCTTC
CASSHPSGPSYNEQFF
>TRBJ2-7|TRBV5-6|12|NA|NA
TGTGCCAGCAGCTTGGGCGACCAGGGGCAGTACTTC
CASSLGDQGQYF
>TRBJ2-4|TRBV7-2|17|NA|NA
TGTGCCAGCAGCCTAAAACAGGCCTCGAGGGCCAAAAACATTCAGTACTTC
CASSLKQASRAKNIQYF
>TRBJ2-7|TRBV9|14|TRBD2|NA
TGTGCCAGCAGCGTCGCTAGCGGGAACTACGAGCAGTACTTC
CASSVASGNYEQYF
>TRBJ2-1|TRBV7-6|20|NA|few
TGTGCCAGCAGCTTAGTGCTTATTGATGGCGGCGCACCTACCTACAATGAGCAGTTCTTC
CASSLVLIDGGAPTYNEQFF
>TRBJ2-1|TRBV5-1|17|TRBD2|once
TGCGCCAGCAGCTCTACCCCCAGCGGGGAGAAGTACAATGAGCAGTTCTTC
CASSSTPSGEKYNEQFF
>TRBJ1-2|TRBV9|14|TRBD1|NA
TGTGCCAGCAGCCCGGGACAGAGTAACTATGGCTACACCTTC
CASSPGQSNYGYTF
>TRBJ1-2|TRBV24-1|15|TRBD1|NA
TGTGCCACCTCCGTCGGGACAGGGACTAACTATGGCTACACCTTC
CATSVGTGTNYGYTF
>TRBJ2-3|TRBV4-1|13|NA|NA
TGCGCCAGCAGCCAAGATAGTATGGATACGCAGTATTTT
CASSQDSMDTQYF
>TRBJ1-5|TRBV12-3/TRBV12-4|15|NA|NA
TGTGCCAGCAGTATGCCCGGGACCCGCGGCCGGCCCCAGCATTTT
CASSMPGTRGRPQHF
>TRBJ2-7|TRBV5-1|14|NA|NA
TGCGCCAGCAGCCGGGGAATAGGGGGAGCCGAGCAGTACTTC
CASSRGIGGAEQYF
>TRBJ2-7|TRBV12-3/TRBV12-4|12|NA|NA
TGTGCCAGCAGTTTATTGAGCTCCGAGCAGTACTTC
CASSLLSSEQYF